The rows below give T cell receptor beta chains drawn from one sample of a study of T cell clusters in autoimmune cytopenias. TCRdb reprocessed the multiplex PCR reads, with one entry per CDR3 protein and no DNA. Its table records over a thousand distinct CDR3 sequences. What was sequenced was peripheral blood. These receptors came from a human donor with an autoimmune cytopenia or autoimmune hepatitis (not recorded which). Each CDR3 is given with its conserved first and last residue. Fields, in order: clone size, V gene, J gene, CDR3 protein. Not all rows give a size; the values are once, few, many and, for expanded clones, a class.

>.|TRBV6-5|TRBJ2-3
CASNLAGASTDTQYF
>.|TRBV19|TRBJ2-3
CASSIIFGAGSTDTQYF
>.|TRBV29-1|TRBJ1-2
CSAVRTDYGYTF
>.|TRBV24-1|TRBJ2-3
CATSGPGTGHYGTDTQYF
>.|TRBV30|TRBJ1-4
CAGGQREKLFF
>.|TRBV6-5|TRBJ2-2
CASREDRGRELFF
>large|TRBV27|TRBJ2-1
CASSFGLAAYNEQFF
>.|TRBV29-1|TRBJ2-7
CSVHRGSGEQYF
>.|TRBV20-1|TRBJ2-5
CSAGGNEETQYF
>medium-sized|TRBV5-5|TRBJ1-5
CASRQTGGERDQPQHF
>.|TRBV6-5|TRBJ1-6
CASTHRVSSYNSPLHF
>.|TRBV6-2/TRBV6-3|TRBJ2-3
CASSYRTSGRFSTDTQYF
>medium-sized|TRBV14|TRBJ2-6
CASSTLRADSFIPSGANVLTF
>medium-sized|TRBV19|TRBJ1-1
CASSARGGEAFF
>.|TRBV11-2|TRBJ2-3
CASSSVLEDTQYF
>medium-sized|TRBV19|TRBJ1-5
CASSITGAGLKPQHF
>.|TRBV5-4|TRBJ1-4
CASSSTRGSTNEKLFF
>.|TRBV7-6|TRBJ1-2
CASSLEQGYGYTF
>.|TRBV6-5|TRBJ2-7
CASSLQGRGEQYF
>medium-sized|TRBV5-4|TRBJ1-1
CASSLVEIGTEAFF
>.|TRBV5-4|TRBJ1-3
CASSTPGGWGNTIYF
>.|TRBV30|TRBJ2-6
CAWSQPAGYGANVLTF
>medium-sized|TRBV4-2|TRBJ1-2
CASSQGTDYGYTF
>medium-sized|TRBV7-9|TRBJ2-1
CANPDSGSYNEQFF
>.|TRBV7-3|TRBJ2-2
CASSLTQKGGPNTGELFF
>.|TRBV6-5|TRBJ1-5
CASSTDSNSNQPQHF
>.|TRBV12-3/TRBV12-4|TRBJ1-6
CASSLRGNNSPLHF
>.|TRBV30|TRBJ2-5
CAWSPRETQYF
>large|TRBV11-1|TRBJ1-1
CASTGQGEGNTEAFF
>medium-sized|TRBV5-1|TRBJ2-7
CASSLHSSYEQYF
>.|TRBV29-1|TRBJ1-3
CSVRDSSGNTIYF
>large|TRBV10-3|TRBJ2-5
CAMKGTGGQETQYF
>large|TRBV7-6|TRBJ2-3
CASSFRGNGTDTQYF
>.|TRBV20-1|TRBJ2-5
CSARGGEETQYF
>.|TRBV4-1|TRBJ2-2
CASSPPGPRANTGEVFF
>large|TRBV27|TRBJ2-5
CASSLRDRGRETQYF
>medium-sized|TRBV24-1|TRBJ2-2
CATSDLTSGSYNAGELFF
>medium-sized|TRBV20-1|TRBJ2-3
CSARDLREGADTQYF
>.|TRBV5-1|TRBJ2-5
CASSSGTSGQETQYF